A selection of T cell receptor beta chains follows, all from one sample in a study of PD-1 blockade in classical Hodgkin lymphoma. Sequencing used immunoSEQ multiplex PCR; TCRdb keeps in-frame clones, though not all of them. The sample records about 7,500 clones, around four fifths being singletons. Sequences were derived from peripheral blood mononuclear cells (PBMCs), sampled at baseline. All receptors derive from a human donor with classical Hodgkin lymphoma. CDR3s leave out the opening cysteine and the closing phenylalanine or tryptophan. Fields, in order: V gene, J gene, CDR3 protein.

TRBV29-1	TRBJ2-1	SVEEYNEQF
TRBV5-1	TRBJ1-4	ASSRGAGGEKLF
TRBV18	TRBJ2-5	ASSSGQGRIETQY
TRBV5-6	TRBJ1-6	ASSFTGVFSPLH
TRBV19	TRBJ1-5	ASSRGQGDNQPQH
TRBV9	TRBJ2-7	ASSVGSEAYEQY
TRBV19	TRBJ1-5	ASTVGAGANQPQH
TRBV19	TRBJ1-5	ATKGRSNQPQH
TRBV5-1	TRBJ2-1	ASSLDRREF
TRBV19	TRBJ1-3	ASRDTGNTIY
TRBV5-1	TRBJ1-1	ASSLEQGTWTEAF
TRBV15	TRBJ2-5	ATGQETQY
TRBV2	TRBJ2-7	ASGGAPREQY
TRBV7-9	TRBJ2-4	ASSLGQSKTFQY
TRBV7-9	TRBJ2-2	ASSLEWRRNGELF
TRBV4-2	TRBJ1-2	ASSQERFYGYT
TRBV2	TRBJ2-7	ASRASGTGGYEQY
TRBV20-1	TRBJ1-1	SAGQGTAAF
TRBV9	TRBJ2-2	ASSAGDSSSGELF
TRBV19	TRBJ1-1	ASSRSIRSTEAF
TRBV18	TRBJ2-7	ASSNTSGSEQY
TRBV10-3	TRBJ2-7	ATGLADLSYEQY
TRBV7-2	TRBJ1-5	ASSPPGGYQPQH
TRBV4-3	TRBJ2-1	ASSRVSGTYNEQF
TRBV29-1	TRBJ2-1	SVEGLVVYEQF
TRBV7-9	TRBJ1-1	ASSLGENTEAF
TRBV4-1	TRBJ2-3	ASRRGGLAGTTDTQY
TRBV6-4	TRBJ2-1	ASSDAGGNEQF
TRBV7-6	TRBJ2-1	ASSLSSGRVSYNEQF
TRBV5-5	TRBJ1-1	ASSFQGDTEAF
TRBV27	TRBJ2-7	ASSLSRTISSYEQY
TRBV11-3	TRBJ2-1	ASSLDFAGPYNEQF
TRBV4-1	TRBJ2-2	ASSQAGALNTGELF
TRBV12-5	TRBJ1-3	ASGTSGNTIY
TRBV9	TRBJ2-1	ASSSPGLAGGPYNEQF
TRBV19	TRBJ2-1	ASRFSGLVKRSSYNEQF
TRBV11-2	TRBJ2-3	ASSATSGRAALTQY
TRBV7-9	TRBJ2-6	ASSPLARLATSGANVLT
TRBV11-2	TRBJ2-5	ASSLARETQY
TRBV19	TRBJ1-5	ASGQGPQQPQH
TRBV4-3	TRBJ1-1	ASSQDRGGNTEAF
TRBV18	TRBJ1-5	ASSPGGGGQPQH
TRBV4-2	TRBJ2-5	ASSQDRGETQY
TRBV7-6	TRBJ1-1	ASEAARGTEAF
TRBV5-8	TRBJ2-3	ASSLGGSPTDTQY
TRBV30	TRBJ2-7	AWSPGTGDYEQY
TRBV7-2	TRBJ2-1	ASSRPSLVGEQF
TRBV2	TRBJ1-5	ASSLEWTGYSNQPQH
TRBV9	TRBJ2-7	ASSVDRGSYEQY
TRBV27	TRBJ2-7	ASSLSFRGAHYEQY
TRBV7-2	TRBJ2-1	ASSLGSTGSEQF
TRBV7-3	TRBJ1-2	ASRPSTLGGYT
TRBV28	TRBJ2-3	AAQRDTDTQY
TRBV5-6	TRBJ2-2	ASSWSSGELF
TRBV7-2	TRBJ1-5	ASSLRGGNQPQH
TRBV6-6	TRBJ2-4	ASKWTSGILKNIQY